One and the same sample provided the 17 T cell receptor beta chains below, sequenced in a study of shared clonotypes between healthy human individuals. Selected positively for CCR7 and CD45RO-negative, naive CD8 cells excluded terminally differentiated effector memory CD45RA+ cells. Clones were read by immunoSEQ multiplex PCR, and TCRdb kept only the in-frame ones, dropping some. The sample carries approximately 740,000 clones, 80% to 95% recorded once. Sequencing was carried out using naive CD8+ T cells sorted from blood. These receptors all come from a man aged 25 to 40 in good health.

The rearrangement uses TRBV2 and TRBJ2-5, with D possibly being TRBD2 (5 bases). The V gene lost 10 bases and the J gene lost 7 bases, with 31 bases spanning the gap. Germline V gene sequence: CDR1 SNHLY, CDR2 FYNNEI. This CDR3 has 17 amino acids. DNA for the CDR3: TGTGCCAACAATAAAGAGCGTTCCGAGACTACGGATCGGACCCAGTACTTC. Its translation is CANNKERSETTDRTQYF.

This chain connects TRBV5-6 to TRBJ1-1; a possible D gene is TRBD1 (6 bases). Germline CDR1 reads SGHDT; CDR2 reads YYEEEE. The V and J ends lost 0 bases and 0 bases respectively, with 9 bases between them. The CDR3 loop spans 15 amino acids. The CDR3 bases are TGTGCCAGCAGCTTGGTGGGGGGCATGAACACTGAAGCTTTCTTT. Translating gives CASSLVGGMNTEAFF. The variable domain in full, completed from reference TRBV5-6 and TRBJ1-1, reads DAGVTQSPTHLIKTRGQQVTLRCSPKSGHDTVSWYQQALGQGPQFIFQYYEEEERQRGNFPDRFSGHQFPNYSSELNVNALLLGDSALYLCASSLVGGMNTEAFFGQGTRLTVV.

The chain recombines TRBV18 with TRBJ2-1; D might be TRBD1 (6 bases). Germline V gene lookup returns CDR1 KGHSH and CDR2 LQKENI. V was pared by 3 bases and J by 5 bases, with 20 bases between. The CDR3 is 17 amino acids. The CDR3 region is CASSPTHPDSLDNEQFF. As DNA, the CDR3 is TGTGCCAGCTCACCCACGCACCCGGACAGCCTTGACAATGAGCAGTTCTTC.

V and J are TRBV13 and TRBJ1-3; TRBD1 is a possible D gene (5 bases). The germline CDR1 and CDR2 sequences are PRHDT and FYEKMQ (reference sequence). CDR3 length: 17 amino acids. V was shortened by 5 bases and J by 4 bases, with 21 bases between the two germline ends. CDR3 sequence: CASSSRGYERGGNTIYF. The CDR3 DNA is TGTGCCAGCAGCAGCCGGGGCTACGAGAGAGGAGGAAACACCATATATTTT.

The chain has TRBV10-3 and TRBJ2-3, with D perhaps matching TRBD2 (5 bases). The CDR3 is made up of 12 amino acids. V lost 7 bases and J 1 base, leaving 6 bases between the germline ends. Germline values: CDR1 ENHRY, CDR2 SYGVKD. This chain's CDR3 is CAIMEGTDTQYF. The CDR3 bases are TGTGCCATCATGGAGGGCACAGATACGCAGTATTTT.

The genes are TRBV7-9 and TRBJ1-2; D is unresolved. The germline gives CDR1 SEHNR, CDR2 FQNEAQ (reference sequence). V lost 1 base, J lost 7 bases, and 10 bases lay in between. The CDR3 totals 13 residues. The CDR3 region has the DNA TGTGCCAGCAGCTTAGGGACGAAAGGTGGCTACACCTTC. The encoded protein is CASSLGTKGGYTF.

By share of the sample, this clone is medium-sized. The sample holds other DNA sequences that translate to the same CDR3. The chain recombines TRBV7-9 with TRBJ2-3, with a weak D call TRBD2 (5 bases). Germline V gene sequence: CDR1 SEHNR, CDR2 FQNEAQ (reference sequence). The CDR3 totals 13 residues. Trimming pared 7 bases from V and 3 bases from J, leaving 11 bases between. CDR3 region: CASTTLATDTQYF. CDR3 nucleotides: TGTGCCAGCACCACCCTAGCAACAGATACGCAGTATTTT.

This clone has just a few counts. The CDR3 DNA reads as TGTGCCAGCAGCTTCCCGACGACTAGGTTGAATGAGCAGTTCTTC. As protein: CASSFPTTRLNEQFF. The J gene is TRBJ2-1, the V gene TRBV7-2, with D possibly being TRBD2 (6 bases). V shed 3 bases and J shed 7 bases, with 16 bases lying between them. This CDR3 has 15 amino acids. Per germline, CDR1 SGHTA and CDR2 FQGNSA.

The gene calls are TRBV14 and TRBJ2-1; 10 bases fit TRBD2. The V gene end was trimmed by 4 bases and the J gene end by 4 bases; junction bases not matched to a gene: 4. Per the germline V gene, CDR1 is SGHDN and CDR2 is FVKESK. CDR3 size: 15 residues. CDR3: CASSPLAGVYNEQFF. The CDR3 DNA sequence: TGTGCCAGCAGCCCTCTAGCGGGGGTTTACAATGAGCAGTTCTTC.

This rearrangement joins TRBV7-3 to TRBJ2-3; 8 nucleotides match TRBD2. V lost 5 bases and J lost 0; bases outside the gene matches: 7. The CDR3 has 16 residues. The germline V gene encodes CDR1 SGHTA and CDR2 FQGTGA. DNA for the CDR3: TGTGCCAGCAGCCCGGGGGGGACTACTAGCACAGATACGCAGTATTTT. It translates to CASSPGGTTSTDTQYF.

The chain uses TRBV10-3 and TRBJ2-3; 10 bases line up with TRBD2. Looked up from germline, CDR1 is ENHRY and CDR2 is SYGVKD. V was pared by 7 bases and J by 1 base, with 5 bases of the junction left unmatched. CDR3 length: 15 residues. The CDR3 bases are TGTGCCATCAACGGACTAGCGGATGGCACAGATACGCAGTATTTT. Protein sequence: CAINGLADGTDTQYF.

V gene TRBV7-2 combines with J gene TRBJ2-3; D remains ambiguous. With 6 bases removed from V and 1 base from J, the gap between germline ends came to 8 bases. This CDR3 is 13 amino acids long. CDR1 and CDR2 from the germline V gene are SGHTA and FQGNSA. This CDR3 is CASSGGRTDTQYF. In DNA form, the CDR3 reads TGTGCCAGCAGTGGCGGACGCACAGATACGCAGTATTTT. Combining the CDR3 with reference TRBV7-2 and TRBJ2-3 gives the whole variable domain GAGVSQSPSNKVTEKGKDVELRCDPISGHTALYWYRQSLGQGLEFLIYFQGNSAPDKSGLPSDRFSAERTGGSVSTLTIQRTQQEDSAVYLCASSGGRTDTQYFGPGTRLTVL.

The chain combines TRBV27 with TRBJ2-7, with TRBD2 matching over 7 bases. V shed 7 bases and J 0 bases; nucleotides not matched to a gene: 9. CDR3 length equals 15 residues. CDR1 and CDR2 (germline): MNHEY, SMNVEV (reference sequence). CDR3 nucleotide sequence: TGTGCCAGCACCCACGGGGCTAGCGGCTCCTACGAGCAGTACTTC. It encodes CASTHGASGSYEQYF.

J is TRBJ2-5 and V is TRBV7-9; D is undetermined. The CDR3 loop spans 13 amino acids. With 1 base removed from V and 3 bases from J, the gap between germline ends came to 6 bases. Germline V CDR1 and CDR2: SEHNR, FQNEAQ (reference sequence). The CDR3 DNA sequence: TGTGCCAGCAGCTTAGTTTTTGAAGAGACCCAGTACTTC. Translating it yields CASSLVFEETQYF.

V is TRBV23-1 and J is TRBJ2-1; 14 bases are a match to TRBD2. TRBV23-1 is assigned to the ORF class and has an uncertain function. Unmatched junction bases numbered 9, after V lost 3 bases and J lost 8 bases. The CDR3 runs to 17 residues. DNA for the CDR3: TGCGCCAGCAGTCAGACCGGGACTAGCGGGAGTTCATATGAGCAGTTCTTC. This translates into CASSQTGTSGSSYEQFF.

The rearrangement joins TRBV28 to TRBJ2-1; D is ambiguous. Trimming left V 4 bases short and J 8 bases short, with 9 bases between. Germline V lookup: CDR1 MDHEN, CDR2 SYDVKM. This CDR3 is built from 12 residues. The CDR3 spells CASSSLRDEQFF. The DNA of the CDR3 is TGTGCCAGCAGTTCTCTTCGGGATGAGCAGTTCTTC.

The chain combines TRBV28 with TRBJ1-1, with no clear D. V was trimmed by 4 bases and J by 0 bases, leaving 12 bases between them. This CDR3 spans 15 amino acids. Germline CDR1 is MDHEN and CDR2 is SYDVKM. Here the CDR3 reads CASSSLVKMNTEAFF. CDR3 coding DNA: TGTGCCAGCAGTTCCCTAGTAAAAATGAACACTGAAGCTTTCTTT.